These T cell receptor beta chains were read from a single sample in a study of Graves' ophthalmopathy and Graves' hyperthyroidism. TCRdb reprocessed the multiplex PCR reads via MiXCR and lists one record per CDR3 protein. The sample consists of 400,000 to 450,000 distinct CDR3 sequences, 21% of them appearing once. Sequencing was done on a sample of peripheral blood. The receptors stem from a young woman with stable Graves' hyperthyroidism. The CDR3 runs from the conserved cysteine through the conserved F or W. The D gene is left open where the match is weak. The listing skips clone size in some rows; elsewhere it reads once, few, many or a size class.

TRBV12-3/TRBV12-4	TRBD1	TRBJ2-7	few	CASSADRVDEQYF	TGTGCCAGCAGTGCGGACAGGGTCGACGAGCAGTACTTC
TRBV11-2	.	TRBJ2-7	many	CASSLDPGVYEQYF	TGTGCCAGCAGCTTAGATCCGGGGGTCTACGAGCAGTACTTC
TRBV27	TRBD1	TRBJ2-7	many	CASPGQGANEQYF	TGTGCCAGCCCAGGTCAGGGGGCCAACGAGCAGTACTTC
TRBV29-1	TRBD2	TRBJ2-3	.	CSVTGGGFSTDTQYF	TGCAGCGTGACGGGAGGGGGATTTAGCACAGATACGCAGTATTTT
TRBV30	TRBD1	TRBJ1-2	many	CAWSEQGVGYGYTF	TGTGCCTGGAGTGAACAGGGGGTGGGTTATGGCTACACCTTC
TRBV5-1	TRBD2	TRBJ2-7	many	CASSLWAGASYEQYF	TGCGCCAGCAGCTTGTGGGCGGGAGCTTCTTACGAGCAGTACTTC
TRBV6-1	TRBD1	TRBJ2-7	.	CASSTGGGEQYF	TGTGCCAGCAGTACAGGGGGCGGCGAGCAGTACTTC
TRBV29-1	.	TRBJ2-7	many	CSVVPAGMLREQYF	TGCAGCGTTGTCCCAGCGGGTATGTTGCGCGAGCAGTACTTC
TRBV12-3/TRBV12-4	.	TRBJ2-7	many	CASSLRGAGGSYEQYF	TGTGCCAGCAGTTTAAGGGGAGCGGGTGGCTCCTACGAGCAGTACTTC
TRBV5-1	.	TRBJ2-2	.	CASSIAAGTFTGELFF	TGCGCCAGCAGCATAGCCGCCGGGACTTTCACCGGGGAGCTGTTTTTT
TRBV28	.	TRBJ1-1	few	CASSLRIGTEAFF	TGTGCCAGCAGTTTAAGGATAGGGACTGAAGCTTTCTTT
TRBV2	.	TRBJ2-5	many	CASRETGRETQYF	TGTGCCAGCAGAGAGACAGGGAGGGAGACCCAGTACTTC
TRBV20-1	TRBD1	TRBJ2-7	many	CSARRDRTTYEQYF	TGCAGTGCTAGGCGGGACAGGACTACCTACGAGCAGTACTTC
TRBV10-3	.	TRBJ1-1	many	CAISEGWNTEAFF	TGTGCCATCAGTGAGGGATGGAACACTGAAGCTTTCTTT
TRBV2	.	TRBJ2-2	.	CASSNEKEDSNTGELFF	TGTGCCAGCAGTAACGAGAAGGAAGATTCGAACACCGGGGAGCTGTTTTTT